This entry features one T cell receptor (beta chain) sequence. Germline CDR1 is SGHDN and CDR2 is FVKESK. V lost 6 bases and J lost 1, with 14 bases in between. The length of the CDR3 is 15 residues. The data belong to a study of early T cells in non-severe SARS-CoV-2 infection. As for the study in general: Investigators sequenced bulk RNA drawn from unsorted whole blood, and chains remained unpaired.

TCRdb re-called the 5' RACE reads through MiXCR, storing one row per CDR3 protein. The table records more than 60,000 distinct CDR3 sequences, around 14% of them present only once. This chain joins TRBV14 and TRBJ2-3; D remains ambiguous. Sequencing was carried out using whole blood. This sequence originates from an adult who was a healthcare worker with PCR-confirmed SARS-CoV-2 infection or an uninfected control (not recorded which). The CDR3 coding sequence is TGTGCCAGCAGTCGCCTGTCAGGACGCACAGATACGCAGTATTTT. Amino acids: CASSRLSGRTDTQYF.